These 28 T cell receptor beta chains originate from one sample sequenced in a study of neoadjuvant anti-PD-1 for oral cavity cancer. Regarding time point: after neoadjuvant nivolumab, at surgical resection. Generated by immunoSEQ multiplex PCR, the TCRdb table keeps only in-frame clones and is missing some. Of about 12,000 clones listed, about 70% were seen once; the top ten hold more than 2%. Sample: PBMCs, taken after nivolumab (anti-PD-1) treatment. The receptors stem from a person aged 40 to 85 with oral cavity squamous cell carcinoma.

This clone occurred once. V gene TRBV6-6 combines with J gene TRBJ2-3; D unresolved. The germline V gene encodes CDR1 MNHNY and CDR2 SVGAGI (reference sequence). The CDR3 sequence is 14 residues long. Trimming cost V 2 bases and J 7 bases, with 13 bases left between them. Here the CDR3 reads CASSYIPAEHTQYF. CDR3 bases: TGTGCCAGCAGTTACATCCCCGCGGAGCATACGCAGTATTTT.

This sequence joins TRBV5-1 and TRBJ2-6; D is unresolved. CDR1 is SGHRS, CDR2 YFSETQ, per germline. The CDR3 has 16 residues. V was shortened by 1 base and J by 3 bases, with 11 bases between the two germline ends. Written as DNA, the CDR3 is TGCGCCAGCAGCTTGTGGTCGGCTAATGGGGCCAACGTCCTGACTTTC. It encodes CASSLWSANGANVLTF.

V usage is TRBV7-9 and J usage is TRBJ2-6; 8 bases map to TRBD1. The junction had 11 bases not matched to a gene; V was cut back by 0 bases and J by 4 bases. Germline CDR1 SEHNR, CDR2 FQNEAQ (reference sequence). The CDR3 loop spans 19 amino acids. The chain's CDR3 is CASSLASGTGPKGANVLTF. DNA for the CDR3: TGTGCCAGCAGCTTAGCCTCCGGGACAGGCCCTAAGGGGGCCAACGTCCTGACTTTC.

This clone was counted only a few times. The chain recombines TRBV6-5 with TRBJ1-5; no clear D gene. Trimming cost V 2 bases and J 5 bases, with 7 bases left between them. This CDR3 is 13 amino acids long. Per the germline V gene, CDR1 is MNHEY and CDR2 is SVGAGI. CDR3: CASSYDGYQPQHF. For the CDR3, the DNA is TGTGCCAGCAGTTACGATGGGTATCAGCCCCAGCATTTT.

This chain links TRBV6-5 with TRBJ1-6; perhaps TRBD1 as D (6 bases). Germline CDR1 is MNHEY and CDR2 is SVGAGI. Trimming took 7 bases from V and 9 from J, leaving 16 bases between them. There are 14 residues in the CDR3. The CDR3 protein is CASTEEGDISPLHF. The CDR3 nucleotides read TGTGCCAGCACAGAGGAGGGGGATATTTCACCCCTCCACTTT.

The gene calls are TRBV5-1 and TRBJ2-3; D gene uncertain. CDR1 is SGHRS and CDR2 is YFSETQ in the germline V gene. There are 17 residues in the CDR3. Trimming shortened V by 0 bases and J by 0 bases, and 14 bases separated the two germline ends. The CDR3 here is CASSLARYRSSTDTQYF. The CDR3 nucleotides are TGCGCCAGCAGCTTGGCCCGCTACAGATCGAGCACAGATACGCAGTATTTT.

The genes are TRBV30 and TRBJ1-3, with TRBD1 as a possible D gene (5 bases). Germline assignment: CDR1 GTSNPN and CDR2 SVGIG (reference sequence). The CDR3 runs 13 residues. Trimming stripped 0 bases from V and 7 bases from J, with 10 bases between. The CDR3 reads CAWSVPGRNTIYF. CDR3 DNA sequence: TGTGCCTGGAGTGTTCCAGGGAGGAACACCATATATTTT.

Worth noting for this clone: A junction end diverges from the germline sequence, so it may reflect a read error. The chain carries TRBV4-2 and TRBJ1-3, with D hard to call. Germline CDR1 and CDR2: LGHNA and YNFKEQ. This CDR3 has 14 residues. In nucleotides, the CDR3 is TGTGCCAGCAGCCAAGTGCTCAGCCCACCAGCCTTCGTTTTT. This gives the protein CASSQVLSPPAFVF.

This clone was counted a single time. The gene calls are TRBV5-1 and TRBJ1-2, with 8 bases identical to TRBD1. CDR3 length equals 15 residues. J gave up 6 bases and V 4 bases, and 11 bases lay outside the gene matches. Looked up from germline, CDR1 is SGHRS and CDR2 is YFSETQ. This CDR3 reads CASSGWRQGRDGYTF. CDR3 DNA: TGCGCCAGCAGCGGCTGGCGACAGGGGAGGGATGGCTACACCTTC.

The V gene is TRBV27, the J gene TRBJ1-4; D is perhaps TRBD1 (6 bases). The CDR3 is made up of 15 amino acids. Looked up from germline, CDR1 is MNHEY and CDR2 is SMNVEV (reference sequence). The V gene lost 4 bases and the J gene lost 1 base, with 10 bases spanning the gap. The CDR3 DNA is TGTGCCAGCAGTTCGATACAGGGAACTAATGAAAAACTGTTTTTT. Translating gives CASSSIQGTNEKLFF.

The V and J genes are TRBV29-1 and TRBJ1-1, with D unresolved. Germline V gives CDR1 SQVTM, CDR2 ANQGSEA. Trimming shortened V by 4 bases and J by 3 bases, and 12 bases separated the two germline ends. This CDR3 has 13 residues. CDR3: CSVVRGGYTEAFF. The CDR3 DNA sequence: TGCAGCGTTGTGCGTGGAGGGTACACTGAAGCTTTCTTT.

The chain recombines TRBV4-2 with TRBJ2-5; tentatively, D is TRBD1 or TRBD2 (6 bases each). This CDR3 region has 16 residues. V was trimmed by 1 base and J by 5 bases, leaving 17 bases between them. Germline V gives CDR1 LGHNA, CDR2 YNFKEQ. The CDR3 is CASSQVGAGAGETQYF. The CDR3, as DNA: TGTGCCAGCAGCCAAGTAGGAGCAGGGGCGGGGGAGACCCAGTACTTC.

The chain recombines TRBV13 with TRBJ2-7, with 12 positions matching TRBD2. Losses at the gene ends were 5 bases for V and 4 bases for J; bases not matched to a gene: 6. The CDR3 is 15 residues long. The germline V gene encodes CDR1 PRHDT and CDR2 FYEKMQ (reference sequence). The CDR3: CASSRPTSGRYEQYF. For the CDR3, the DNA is TGTGCCAGCAGCCGTCCGACTAGCGGGAGATACGAGCAGTACTTC. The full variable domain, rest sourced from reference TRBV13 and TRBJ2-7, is AAGVIQSPRHLIKEKRETATLKCYPIPRHDTVYWYQQGPGQDPQFLISFYEKMQSDKGSIPDRFSAQQFSDYHSELNMSSLELGDSALYFCASSRPTSGRYEQYFGPGTRLTVT.

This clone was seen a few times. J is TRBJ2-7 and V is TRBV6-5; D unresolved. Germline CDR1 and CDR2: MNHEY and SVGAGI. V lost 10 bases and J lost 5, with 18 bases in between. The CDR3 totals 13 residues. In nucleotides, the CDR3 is TGTGCCACCCGCGGCCCGGTAATCCACGAGCAGTACTTC. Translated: CATRGPVIHEQYF.

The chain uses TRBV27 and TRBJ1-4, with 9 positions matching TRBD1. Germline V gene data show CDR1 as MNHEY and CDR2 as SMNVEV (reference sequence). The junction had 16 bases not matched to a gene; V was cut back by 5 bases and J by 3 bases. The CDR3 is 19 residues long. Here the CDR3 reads CASSMSGQGWPLANEKLFF. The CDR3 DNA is TGTGCCAGCAGTATGTCCGGACAGGGGTGGCCTTTGGCTAATGAAAAACTGTTTTTT.

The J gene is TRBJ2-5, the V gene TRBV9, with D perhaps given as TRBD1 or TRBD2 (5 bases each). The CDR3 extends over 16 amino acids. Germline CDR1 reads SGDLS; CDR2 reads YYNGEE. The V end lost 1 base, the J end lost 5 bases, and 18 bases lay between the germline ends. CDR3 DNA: TGTGCCAGCAGCGTAAATCCACGCCCCGAGGGGGAGACCCAGTACTTC. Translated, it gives CASSVNPRPEGETQYF.

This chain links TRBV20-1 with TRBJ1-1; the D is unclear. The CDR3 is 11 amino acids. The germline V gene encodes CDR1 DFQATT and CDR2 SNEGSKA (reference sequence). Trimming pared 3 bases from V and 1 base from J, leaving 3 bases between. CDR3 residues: CSASRNTEAFF. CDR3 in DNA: TGCAGTGCTAGCCGGAACACTGAAGCTTTCTTT.

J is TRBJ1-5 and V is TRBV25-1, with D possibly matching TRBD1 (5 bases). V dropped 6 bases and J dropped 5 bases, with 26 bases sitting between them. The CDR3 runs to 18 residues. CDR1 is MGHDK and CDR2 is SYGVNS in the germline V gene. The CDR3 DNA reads TGTGCCAGCAGAGGCTATTGGTCGGACACTCGTTGTCATCAGCCCCAGCATTTT. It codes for CASRGYWSDTRCHQPQHF.

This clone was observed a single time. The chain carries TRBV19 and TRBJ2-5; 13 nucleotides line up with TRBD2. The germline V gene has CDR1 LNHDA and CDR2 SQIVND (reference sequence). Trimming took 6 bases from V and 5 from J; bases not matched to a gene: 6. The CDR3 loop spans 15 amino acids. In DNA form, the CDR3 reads TGTGCCAGTAGGCGGACTAGCGGGAGTCACGAGACCCAGTACTTC. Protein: CASRRTSGSHETQYF.

The CDR3 coding sequence is TGTGCCAGCAGTTTACCAGGGAAGAACACTGAAGCTTTCTTT. Its protein is CASSLPGKNTEAFF. The chain joins TRBV27 to TRBJ1-1; tentative D call: TRBD1 (5 bases). V dropped 2 bases and J dropped 1 base, with 8 bases sitting between them. The CDR3 is made up of 14 amino acids. CDR1 and CDR2 (germline): MNHEY, SMNVEV (reference sequence).

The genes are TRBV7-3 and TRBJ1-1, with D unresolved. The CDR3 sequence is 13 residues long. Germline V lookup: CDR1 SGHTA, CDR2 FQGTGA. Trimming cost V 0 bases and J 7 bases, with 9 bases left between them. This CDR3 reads CASSLTPGDEAFF. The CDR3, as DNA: TGTGCCAGCAGCTTAACCCCCGGGGATGAAGCTTTCTTT.

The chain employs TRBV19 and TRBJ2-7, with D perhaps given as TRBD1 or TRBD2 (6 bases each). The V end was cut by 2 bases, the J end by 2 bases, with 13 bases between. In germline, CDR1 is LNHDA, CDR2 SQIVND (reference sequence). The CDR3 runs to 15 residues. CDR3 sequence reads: CASSIRQAGTYEQYF. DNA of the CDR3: TGTGCCAGTAGTATACGACAGGCGGGGACCTACGAGCAGTACTTC. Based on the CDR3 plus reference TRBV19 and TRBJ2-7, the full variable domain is DGGITQSPKYLFRKEGQNVTLSCEQNLNHDAMYWYRQDPGQGLRLIYYSQIVNDFQKGDIAEGYSVSREKKESFPLTVTSAQKNPTAFYLCASSIRQAGTYEQYFGPGTRLTVT.

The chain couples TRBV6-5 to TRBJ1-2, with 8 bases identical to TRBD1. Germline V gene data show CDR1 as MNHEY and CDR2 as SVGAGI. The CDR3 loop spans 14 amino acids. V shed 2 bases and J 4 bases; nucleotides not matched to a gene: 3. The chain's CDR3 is CASSYQGAGYGYTF. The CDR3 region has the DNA TGTGCCAGCAGTTACCAGGGGGCGGGCTATGGCTACACCTTC.

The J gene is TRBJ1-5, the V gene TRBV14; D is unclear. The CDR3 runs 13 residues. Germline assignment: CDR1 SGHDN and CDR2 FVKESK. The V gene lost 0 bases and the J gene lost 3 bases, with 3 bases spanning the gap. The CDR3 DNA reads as TGTGCCAGCAGCCAAGATTACAATCAGCCCCAGCATTTT. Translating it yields CASSQDYNQPQHF.

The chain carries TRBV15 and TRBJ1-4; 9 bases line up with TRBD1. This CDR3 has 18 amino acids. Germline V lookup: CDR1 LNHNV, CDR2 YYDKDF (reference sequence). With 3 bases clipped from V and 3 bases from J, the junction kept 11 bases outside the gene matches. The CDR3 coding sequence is TGTGCCACCAGCAGGGGCCTCACAGGGGGCATAGCTAATGAAAAACTGTTTTTT. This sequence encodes CATSRGLTGGIANEKLFF.

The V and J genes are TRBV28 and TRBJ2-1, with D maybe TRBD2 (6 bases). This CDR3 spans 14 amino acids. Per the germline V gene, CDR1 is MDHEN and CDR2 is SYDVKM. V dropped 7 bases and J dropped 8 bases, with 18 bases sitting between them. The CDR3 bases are TGTGCCAGCAAACCCGGAGTAGCGGCTCATGAGCAGTTCTTC. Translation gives CASKPGVAAHEQFF. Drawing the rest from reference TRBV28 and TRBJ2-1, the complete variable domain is DVKVTQSSRYLVKRTGEKVFLECVQDMDHENMFWYRQDPGLGLRLIYFSYDVKMKEKGDIPEGYSVSREKKERFSLILESASTNQTSMYLCASKPGVAAHEQFFGPGTRLTVL.

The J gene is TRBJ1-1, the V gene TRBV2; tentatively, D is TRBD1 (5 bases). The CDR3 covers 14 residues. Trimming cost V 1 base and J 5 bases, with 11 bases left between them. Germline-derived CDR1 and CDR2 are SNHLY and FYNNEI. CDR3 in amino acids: CASSEGGGLTEAFF. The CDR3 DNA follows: TGTGCCAGCAGTGAAGGGGGCGGGTTGACTGAAGCTTTCTTT.

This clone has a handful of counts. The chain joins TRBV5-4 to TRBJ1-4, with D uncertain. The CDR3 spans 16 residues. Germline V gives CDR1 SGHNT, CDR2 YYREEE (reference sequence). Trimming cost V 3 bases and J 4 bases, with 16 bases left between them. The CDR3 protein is CASSSHQVGNNEKLFF. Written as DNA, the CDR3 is TGTGCCAGCAGCTCCCATCAAGTCGGGAATAATGAAAAACTGTTTTTT. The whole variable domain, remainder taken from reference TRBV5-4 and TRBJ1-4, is ETGVTQSPTHLIKTRGQQVTLRCSSQSGHNTVSWYQQALGQGPQFIFQYYREEENGRGNFPPRFSGLQFPNYSSELNVNALELDDSALYLCASSSHQVGNNEKLFFGSGTQLSVL.